The 30 T cell receptor beta chains reported below all come from one sample, sequenced in a study of OX40 agonist ivuxolimab in advanced cancers. The table came from immunoSEQ multiplex PCR; TCRdb's copy has only in-frame clones and leaves some out. The data contain some 140,000 clones, 90% of them singletons. Specimen: CD4+ or CD8+ T cells sorted from blood, collected in a trial of the OX40 agonist ivuxolimab. All receptors come from an adult with an advanced solid tumor such as melanoma, head and neck, liver or kidney cancer.

The rearrangement joins TRBV7-6 to TRBJ1-5, with D tentatively TRBD1 (5 bases). V was cut by 4 bases and J by 7 bases, with 20 bases left in between. The germline gives CDR1 SGHVS, CDR2 FNYEAQ. CDR3 length: 16 residues. The CDR3, as DNA: TGTGCCAGCAGCTCAGGCGCGAGGGGCTCGGCACAGCCCCAGCATTTT. Translation gives CASSSGARGSAQPQHF.

V usage is TRBV15 and J usage is TRBJ1-5; D unclear. Trimming shortened V by 9 bases and J by 1 base, and 10 bases separated the two germline ends. The CDR3 length is 13 residues. The germline gives CDR1 LNHNV, CDR2 YYDKDF (reference sequence). CDR3 sequence (DNA): TGTGCCACAAGACAAAGCAGCAATCAGCCCCAGCATTTT. Translating it yields CATRQSSNQPQHF.

The J gene is TRBJ2-5, the V gene TRBV7-2, with 11 bases identical to TRBD2. This CDR3 spans 15 amino acids. With V trimmed by 6 bases and J by 1 base, 4 bases remained unmatched. Per the germline V gene, CDR1 is SGHTA and CDR2 is FQGNSA. The DNA for the CDR3 is TGTGCCAGCAGTTCTAGCGGGAGGCCCCAAGAGACCCAGTACTTC. This codes for CASSSSGRPQETQYF.

The J gene is TRBJ1-3, the V gene TRBV6-6; the D gene is possibly TRBD1 (5 bases). Trimming pared 8 bases from V and 0 bases from J, leaving 11 bases between. Germline V gene lookup returns CDR1 MNHNY and CDR2 SVGAGI (reference sequence). This CDR3 region has 14 residues. CDR3 sequence: CASGTQNSGNTIYF. Written as DNA, the CDR3 is TGTGCCAGCGGGACCCAGAACTCTGGAAACACCATATATTTT.

The V call is TRBV27, the J call TRBJ1-5; 7 bases are shared with TRBD1. The V segment lost 3 bases and the J segment 13 bases; nucleotides outside the gene matches: 9. The CDR3 extends over 13 amino acids. Per the germline V gene, CDR1 is MNHEY and CDR2 is SMNVEV (reference sequence). The CDR3: CASSLSPDRSQHF. The DNA for the CDR3 is TGTGCCAGCAGTTTGTCCCCGGACAGGTCGCAGCATTTT.

V gene TRBV9 combines with J gene TRBJ2-1; 7 nucleotides line up with TRBD2. CDR1 is SGDLS and CDR2 is YYNGEE in the germline V gene. J was trimmed by 3 bases and V by 0 bases; bases with no gene match: 6. This CDR3 comprises 16 residues. In DNA, the CDR3 is TGTGCCAGCAGCGTAGCGGGGGGAAGTGTCTACAATGAGCAGTTCTTC. Protein sequence: CASSVAGGSVYNEQFF.

V usage is TRBV5-4 and J usage is TRBJ2-1; D gene uncertain. V dropped 1 base and J dropped 4 bases, with 0 bases sitting between them. CDR1 is SGHNT, CDR2 YYREEE, per germline (reference sequence). The CDR3 has 11 amino acids. CDR3 sequence (DNA): TGTGCCAGCAGCTTGTACAATGAGCAGTTCTTC. As protein: CASSLYNEQFF.

CDR3 region: CASSNPVLAETQYF. The DNA for the CDR3 is TGTGCCAGTAGTAATCCGGTACTAGCAGAGACCCAGTACTTC. V usage is TRBV19 and J usage is TRBJ2-5; tentative D call: TRBD2 (6 bases). The V gene's germline CDR1 is LNHDA and CDR2 SQIVND (reference sequence). The CDR3 is made up of 14 amino acids. Trimming removed 4 bases at V and 4 bases at J, with 13 bases between.

The chain is built from TRBV6-6 and TRBJ1-4; the match to TRBD1 covers 7 bases. The CDR3 extends over 15 amino acids. The J segment lost 4 bases and the V segment lost 6 bases, leaving 8 bases of the junction unmatched. CDR1 is MNHNY and CDR2 is SVGAGI in the germline V gene (reference sequence). The chain's CDR3 is CASRDPTGYNEKLFF. The CDR3 DNA sequence: TGTGCCAGCAGGGATCCGACAGGGTATAATGAAAAACTGTTTTTT.

The V gene is TRBV18, the J gene TRBJ1-4; D may be TRBD1 (5 bases). The CDR3 extends over 14 amino acids. Between the trimmed V and J ends, which lost 4 bases and 8 bases, there was a span of 14 bases. Germline values: CDR1 KGHSH, CDR2 LQKENI. The CDR3 sequence: CASSLGGTGEKLFF. The CDR3 DNA follows: TGTGCCAGCTCACTGGGGGGGACTGGAGAAAAACTGTTTTTT. Full variable domain (rest looked up from reference TRBV18 and TRBJ1-4): NAGVMQNPRHLVRRRGQEARLRCSPMKGHSHVYWYRQLPEEGLKFMVYLQKENIIDESGMPKERFSAEFPKEGPSILRIQQVVRGDSAAYFCASSLGGTGEKLFFGSGTQLSVL.

The chain couples TRBV28 to TRBJ1-2, with 11 bases lining up with TRBD1. Germline V gene sequence: CDR1 MDHEN, CDR2 SYDVKM. After removal of 4 bases from V and 4 bases from J, the junction contained 8 bases not matched to a gene. This CDR3 has 16 residues. This CDR3 reads CASSSLGQGAPYGYTF. CDR3 nucleotide sequence: TGTGCCAGCAGTTCCTTAGGACAGGGGGCTCCCTATGGCTACACCTTC.

The chain employs TRBV2 and TRBJ2-7; 7 bases align to TRBD1. The germline gives CDR1 SNHLY, CDR2 FYNNEI. The CDR3 loop spans 13 amino acids. Losses at the gene ends were 3 bases for V and 3 bases for J; bases not matched to a gene: 2. The CDR3 here is CASSETGRYEQYF. In nucleotides, the CDR3 is TGTGCCAGCAGTGAGACAGGGCGCTACGAGCAGTACTTC.

The CDR3 bases are TGTGCCACCGCCGGGGATGCCCCTAATGAAAAACTGTTTTTT. Translation gives CATAGDAPNEKLFF. This chain links TRBV6-5 with TRBJ1-4; no clear D. The CDR3 is 14 amino acids. The V end lost 10 bases, the J end lost 3 bases, and 15 bases lay between the germline ends. Germline CDR1 and CDR2: MNHEY and SVGAGI.

This rearrangement joins TRBV19 to TRBJ2-7; 11 bases fit TRBD1. Looked up from germline, CDR1 is LNHDA and CDR2 is SQIVND (reference sequence). CDR3 length: 14 residues. V lost 4 bases to trimming and J lost 2 bases; unmatched junction nucleotides: 1. CDR3 DNA: TGTGCCAGTAGTAGGGACAGGGGGACCTACGAGCAGTACTTC. It is translated as CASSRDRGTYEQYF.

The chain has TRBV4-2 and TRBJ1-2; no definite D call. Germline assignment: CDR1 LGHNA and CDR2 YNFKEQ. The CDR3 runs to 13 residues. The ends were cut back, 0 bases at V and 5 bases at J, with 7 bases in the middle. The CDR3, as DNA: TGTGCCAGCAGCCAAGATCCAGCATATGGCTACACCTTC. Its protein is CASSQDPAYGYTF.

This chain joins TRBV4-1 and TRBJ2-7, with a possible D match to TRBD1 (6 bases). CDR1 and CDR2 (germline): MGHRA, YSYEKL. The CDR3 runs to 15 residues. The V and J ends lost 1 base and 2 bases respectively, with 12 bases between them. The CDR3 protein is CASSQATRGTYEQYF. CDR3 nucleotides: TGCGCCAGCAGCCAAGCCACTAGGGGGACCTACGAGCAGTACTTC.

The rearrangement uses TRBV19 and TRBJ1-4; D call uncertain. Germline V CDR1 and CDR2: LNHDA, SQIVND (reference sequence). Trimming stripped 3 bases from V and 0 bases from J, with 8 bases between. This CDR3 is 15 amino acids long. The CDR3 here is CASSIQSPTNEKLFF. The CDR3 coding sequence is TGTGCCAGTAGTATCCAGTCCCCAACTAATGAAAAACTGTTTTTT.

The chain employs TRBV7-9 and TRBJ1-4; D not certain. Between the trimmed V and J ends, which lost 1 base and 7 bases, there was a span of 13 bases. Germline lookup yields CDR1 SEHNR and CDR2 FQNEAQ (reference sequence). The length of the CDR3 is 15 residues. The CDR3 bases are TGTGCCAGCAGCTTAGGTGGGATGATAGGTGAAAAACTGTTTTTT. Amino acids: CASSLGGMIGEKLFF.

The J gene is TRBJ2-2, the V gene TRBV7-8; D unclear. The CDR3 contains 14 residues. V shed 5 bases and J shed 1 base, with 8 bases lying between them. Germline CDR1 and CDR2: SGHVS and FQNEAQ. CDR3 DNA: TGTGCCAGCAGCACTCTGCAGAACACCGGGGAGCTGTTTTTT. Its translation is CASSTLQNTGELFF.

The rearrangement uses TRBV9 and TRBJ2-3; possible D gene TRBD2, 5 bases. This CDR3 comprises 15 residues. V was cut by 8 bases and J by 0 bases, with 16 bases left in between. Germline V gives CDR1 SGDLS, CDR2 YYNGEE. Here the CDR3 reads CASTAGGQSTDTQYF. The CDR3 DNA is TGTGCCAGTACCGCCGGCGGGCAGAGCACAGATACGCAGTATTTT. Full variable domain (missing parts from reference TRBV9 and TRBJ2-3): DSGVTQTPKHLITATGQRVTLRCSPRSGDLSVYWYQQSLDQGLQFLIQYYNGEERAKGNILERFSAQQFPDLHSELNLSSLELGDSALYFCASTAGGQSTDTQYFGPGTRLTVL.

DNA of the CDR3: TGTGCCAGCAGCATAGACAGGGGCGGGGAGACCCAGTACTTC. This codes for CASSIDRGGETQYF. The rearrangement links TRBV6-1 to TRBJ2-5, with 8 bases aligning to TRBD1. The CDR3 extends over 14 amino acids. The germline V gene has CDR1 MNHNS and CDR2 SASEGT. With 6 bases clipped from V and 5 bases from J, the junction kept 8 bases outside the gene matches.

V gene TRBV6-5 combines with J gene TRBJ2-5, with unresolved D. This CDR3 spans 14 amino acids. Germline V gene data show CDR1 as MNHEY and CDR2 as SVGAGI. The V end lost 0 bases, the J end lost 2 bases, and 7 bases lay between the germline ends. The CDR3 region has the DNA TGTGCCAGCAGTTACTCTGCCACACAAGAGACCCAGTACTTC. As protein: CASSYSATQETQYF.

J is TRBJ1-1 and V is TRBV19, with D possibly being TRBD1 (6 bases). The CDR3 extends over 13 amino acids. Per germline, CDR1 LNHDA and CDR2 SQIVND (reference sequence). Trimming pared 7 bases from V and 4 bases from J, leaving 13 bases between. CDR3 sequence reads: CASIPGAFTEAFF. DNA for the CDR3: TGTGCCAGTATTCCAGGGGCTTTCACTGAAGCTTTCTTT.

The J gene is TRBJ1-4, the V gene TRBV7-9; 7 bases match TRBD1. This CDR3 contains 16 residues. The ends lost 5 bases at V and 6 bases at J; junction bases unmatched: 12. Germline V gene lookup returns CDR1 SEHNR and CDR2 FQNEAQ (reference sequence). The CDR3 DNA follows: TGTGCCAGCAGCGCGGGACTGGGACAGATTGATGAAAAACTGTTTTTT. Translated, it gives CASSAGLGQIDEKLFF.

The chain links TRBV19 to TRBJ2-1, with 13 bases identical to TRBD2. Trimming cost V 4 bases and J 7 bases; bases outside gene matches: 4. The CDR3 runs 15 residues. From germline, CDR1 is LNHDA and CDR2 SQIVND (reference sequence). The CDR3 DNA reads as TGTGCCAGTAGTACAACTAGCGGGAGGGAGAATGAGCAGTTCTTC. Its protein product is CASSTTSGRENEQFF.

The rearrangement links TRBV4-2 to TRBJ1-1; tentative D call: TRBD1 (5 bases). V was trimmed by 0 bases and J by 3 bases, leaving 8 bases between them. This CDR3 is 14 amino acids long. Germline V CDR1 and CDR2: LGHNA, YNFKEQ. The CDR3: CASSQDGTHTEAFF. The CDR3 DNA is TGTGCCAGCAGCCAAGACGGGACGCACACTGAAGCTTTCTTT.

This clone was counted a few times. The chain uses TRBV7-2 and TRBJ1-5, with 7 nucleotides matching TRBD1. V lost 4 bases, J lost 10 bases, and 4 bases stayed unmatched. The CDR3 is 12 residues long. Germline V CDR1 and CDR2: SGHTA, FQGNSA. This CDR3 is CASSSGQAPQHF. The CDR3 DNA reads as TGTGCCAGCAGCTCCGGACAGGCACCCCAGCATTTT.

J is TRBJ1-2 and V is TRBV7-9, with 7 bases fitting TRBD1. V lost 1 base to trimming and J lost 4 bases; unmatched junction nucleotides: 3. In germline, CDR1 is SEHNR, CDR2 FQNEAQ (reference sequence). The CDR3 is 14 residues long. For the CDR3, the DNA is TGTGCCAGCAGCTTAGAGGGGGCGGGCTATGGCTACACCTTC. Translation gives CASSLEGAGYGYTF.

V gene TRBV19 combines with J gene TRBJ2-7; no clear D gene. V shed 3 bases and J shed 6 bases, with 12 bases lying between them. The CDR3 sequence is 13 residues long. Germline loops: CDR1 LNHDA, CDR2 SQIVND (reference sequence). The CDR3 DNA follows: TGTGCCAGTAGTATTGATGACTGCAGCGAGCAGTACTTC. Encoded protein: CASSIDDCSEQYF.

The sample holds a few counts of this clone. V gene TRBV11-2 combines with J gene TRBJ1-5; TRBD1 might be the D (6 bases). The length of the CDR3 is 15 residues. Trimming pared 3 bases from V and 7 bases from J, leaving 16 bases between. Looked up from germline, CDR1 is SGHAT and CDR2 is FQNNGV. CDR3 sequence reads: CASSLFSGADQPQHF. The CDR3 nucleotides are TGTGCCAGCAGCTTGTTCTCGGGGGCAGACCAGCCCCAGCATTTT. Supplemented by reference TRBV11-2 and TRBJ1-5, the full variable domain reads EAGVAQSPRYKIIEKRQSVAFWCNPISGHATLYWYQQILGQGPKLLIQFQNNGVVDDSQLPKDRFSAERLKGVDSTLKIQPAKLEDSAVYLCASSLFSGADQPQHFGDGTRLSIL.